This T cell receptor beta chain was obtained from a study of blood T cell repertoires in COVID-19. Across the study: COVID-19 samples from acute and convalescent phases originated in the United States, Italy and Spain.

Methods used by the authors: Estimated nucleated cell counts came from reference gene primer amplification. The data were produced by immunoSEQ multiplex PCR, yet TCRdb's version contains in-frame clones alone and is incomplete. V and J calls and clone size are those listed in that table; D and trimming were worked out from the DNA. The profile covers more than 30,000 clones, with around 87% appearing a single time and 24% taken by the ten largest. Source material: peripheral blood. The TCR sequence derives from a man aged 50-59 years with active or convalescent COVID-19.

This CDR3 reads CASSQDGGNTEAFF. The CDR3, as DNA: TGTGCCAGCAGCCAAGACGGAGGGAACACTGAAGCTTTCTTT. This rearrangement joins TRBV3-1 (or the pseudogene TRBV3-2) to TRBJ1-1; D is unresolved. The germline V gene encodes CDR1 LGHDT and CDR2 YNNKEL (reference sequence). V was pared by 0 bases and J by 1 base, with 6 bases between. The CDR3 has 14 residues.